This T cell receptor (beta chain) was observed in a study of OX40 agonist ivuxolimab in advanced cancers. Study as a whole: Ivuxolimab is a fully human IgG2 antibody that activates OX40 (CD134). Ivuxolimab, which patients received intravenously every 2 weeks, was dosed at 0.01 to 10 mg/kg.

The CDR3 is made up of 17 amino acids. CDR1 and CDR2 (germline): LGHNT, FRNRAP. The trim removed 1 base at V and 4 bases at J, leaving 5 bases unmatched. At baseline, cycle 4 day 1, and cycle 7 day 1, blood was sampled. Assay: immunoSEQ multiplex PCR; the TCRdb copy retains only in-frame clones and omits some. The repertoire consists of roughly 70,000 clones, with roughly 80% occurring once and the leading ten covering just under 5%. General study points: Some patients without response likewise showed low normalized clonal expansion.

With regard to this clone: Antigen unknown.

This TCR came from an adult with an advanced solid tumor such as melanoma, head and neck, liver or kidney cancer. The starting material was CD4+ or CD8+ T cells sorted from blood, obtained in a trial of the OX40 agonist ivuxolimab. This chain links TRBV12-5 with TRBJ2-3; 13 nucleotides align to TRBD2. The CDR3: CASGLALLAGGADTQYF. CDR3 sequence (DNA): TGTGCTAGTGGTTTGGCCTTACTAGCGGGGGGGGCAGATACGCAGTATTTT. The variable domain in full, with the rest retrieved from reference TRBV12-5 and TRBJ2-3, is DARVTQTPRHKVTEMGQEVTMRCQPILGHNTVFWYRQTMMQGLELLAYFRNRAPLDDSGMPKDRFSAEMPDATLATLKIQPSEPRDSAVYFCASGLALLAGGADTQYFGPGTRLTVL.